The TCR beta chain under discussion was sequenced for a study of beta chain features in type 1 diabetes. Of the isolated RNA, all was reverse transcribed, and so the sequenced material was expressed TCRB transcripts. Mean read depth for naive, central memory and regulatory T cell samples was roughly 4 million reads. Assay used: immunoSEQ multiplex PCR; TCRdb lists only in-frame clones, some missing. Of fewer than 650,000 clones in the sample, about 14% were seen once. The germline CDR1 and CDR2 sequences are SGDLS and YYNGEE. This CDR3 is 14 amino acids long. V was trimmed by 0 bases and J by 5 bases, leaving 10 bases between them.

The chain couples TRBV9 to TRBJ2-3; D gene uncertain. This sequence originates from a man aged 18 to 29 in good health. The sequencing sample was made of naive CD4+ T cells from blood. The CDR3 sequence is CASSVEAFGDTQYF. In DNA, the CDR3 is TGTGCCAGCAGCGTAGAGGCCTTTGGAGATACGCAGTATTTT.